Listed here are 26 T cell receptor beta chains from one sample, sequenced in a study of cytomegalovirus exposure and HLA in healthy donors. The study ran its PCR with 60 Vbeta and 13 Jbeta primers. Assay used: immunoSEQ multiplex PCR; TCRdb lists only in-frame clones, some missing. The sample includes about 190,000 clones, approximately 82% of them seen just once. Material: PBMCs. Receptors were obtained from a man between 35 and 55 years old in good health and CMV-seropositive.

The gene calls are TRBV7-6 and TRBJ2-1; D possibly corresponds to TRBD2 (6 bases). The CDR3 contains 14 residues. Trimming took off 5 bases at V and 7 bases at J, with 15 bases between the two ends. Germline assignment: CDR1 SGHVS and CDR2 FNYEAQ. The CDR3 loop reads CASSAEGRSNEQFF. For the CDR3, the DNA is TGTGCCAGCAGCGCGGAGGGCCGGTCTAATGAGCAGTTCTTC. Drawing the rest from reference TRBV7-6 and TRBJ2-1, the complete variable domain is GAGVSQSPRYKVTKRGQDVALRCDPISGHVSLYWYRQALGQGPEFLTYFNYEAQQDKSGLPNDRFSAERPEGSISTLTIQRTEQRDSAMYRCASSAEGRSNEQFFGPGTRLTVL.

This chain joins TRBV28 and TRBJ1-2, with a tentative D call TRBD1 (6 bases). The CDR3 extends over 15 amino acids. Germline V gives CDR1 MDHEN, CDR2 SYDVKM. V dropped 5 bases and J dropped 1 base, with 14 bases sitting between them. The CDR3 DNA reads TGTGCCAGCAGTGTCGCCGGACAGCTTAACTATGGCTACACCTTC. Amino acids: CASSVAGQLNYGYTF.

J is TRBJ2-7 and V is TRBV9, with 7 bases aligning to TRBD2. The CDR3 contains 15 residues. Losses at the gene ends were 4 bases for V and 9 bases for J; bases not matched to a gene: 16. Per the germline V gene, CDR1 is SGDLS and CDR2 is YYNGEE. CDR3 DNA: TGTGCCAGCAGCCCCACCGGGACTACGAAACGAGGGCAGTACTTC. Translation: CASSPTGTTKRGQYF. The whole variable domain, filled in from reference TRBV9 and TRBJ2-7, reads DSGVTQTPKHLITATGQRVTLRCSPRSGDLSVYWYQQSLDQGLQFLIQYYNGEERAKGNILERFSAQQFPDLHSELNLSSLELGDSALYFCASSPTGTTKRGQYFGPGTRLTVT.

The CDR3 sequence: CASIAGGTYEQYF. The DNA of the CDR3 is TGTGCCAGCATAGCGGGAGGGACCTACGAGCAGTACTTC. This chain uses TRBV28 with TRBJ2-7, with 11 bases lining up with TRBD2. The CDR3 is 13 amino acids. After removal of 7 bases from V and 2 bases from J, the junction contained 1 base not matched to a gene. The V gene's germline CDR1 is MDHEN and CDR2 SYDVKM.

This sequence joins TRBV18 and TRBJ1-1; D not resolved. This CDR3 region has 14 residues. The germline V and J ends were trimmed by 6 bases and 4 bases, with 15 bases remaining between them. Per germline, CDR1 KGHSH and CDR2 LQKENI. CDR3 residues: CASSLKEGSTEAFF. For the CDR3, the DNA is TGTGCCAGCTCTCTTAAAGAGGGCAGCACTGAAGCTTTCTTT.

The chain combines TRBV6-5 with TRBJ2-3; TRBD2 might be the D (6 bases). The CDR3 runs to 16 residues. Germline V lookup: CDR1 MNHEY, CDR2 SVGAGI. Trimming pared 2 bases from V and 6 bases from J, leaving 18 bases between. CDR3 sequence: CASSYVGGLNMDTQYF. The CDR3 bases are TGTGCCAGCAGTTACGTCGGGGGACTGAATATGGATACGCAGTATTTT.

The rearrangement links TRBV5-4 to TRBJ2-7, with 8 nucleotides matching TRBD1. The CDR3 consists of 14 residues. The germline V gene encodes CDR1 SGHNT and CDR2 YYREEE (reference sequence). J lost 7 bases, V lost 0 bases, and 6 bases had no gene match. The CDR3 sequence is CASSLGGRTGEQYF. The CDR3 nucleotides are TGTGCCAGCAGCTTGGGCGGGCGGACAGGGGAGCAGTACTTC.

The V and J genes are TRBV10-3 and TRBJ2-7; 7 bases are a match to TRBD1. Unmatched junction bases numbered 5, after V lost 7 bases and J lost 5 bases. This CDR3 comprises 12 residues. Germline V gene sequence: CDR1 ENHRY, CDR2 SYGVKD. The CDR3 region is CAIKIGQDEQYF. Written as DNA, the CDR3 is TGTGCCATCAAGATCGGACAGGACGAGCAGTACTTC.

The CDR3: CAWKAGADNSPLHF. The CDR3 DNA sequence: TGTGCCTGGAAGGCAGGGGCGGATAATTCACCCCTCCACTTT. The chain is built from TRBV30 and TRBJ1-6; D might be TRBD1 (6 bases). V was trimmed by 4 bases and J by 5 bases, leaving 12 bases between them. The CDR3 length is 14 residues. Germline CDR1 reads GTSNPN; CDR2 reads SVGIG (reference sequence).

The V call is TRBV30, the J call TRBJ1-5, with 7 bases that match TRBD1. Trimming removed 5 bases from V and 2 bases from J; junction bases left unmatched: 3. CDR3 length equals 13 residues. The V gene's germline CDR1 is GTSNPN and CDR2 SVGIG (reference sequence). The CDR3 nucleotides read TGTGCCTGGCAAGGGGGCGGCAATCAGCCCCAGCATTTT. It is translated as CAWQGGGNQPQHF.

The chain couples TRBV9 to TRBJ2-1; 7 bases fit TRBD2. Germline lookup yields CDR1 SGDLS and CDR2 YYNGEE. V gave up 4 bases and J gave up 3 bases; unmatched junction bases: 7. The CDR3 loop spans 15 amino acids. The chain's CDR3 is CASSPGASGYNEQFF. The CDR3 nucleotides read TGTGCCAGCAGCCCTGGGGCTAGCGGCTACAATGAGCAGTTCTTC.

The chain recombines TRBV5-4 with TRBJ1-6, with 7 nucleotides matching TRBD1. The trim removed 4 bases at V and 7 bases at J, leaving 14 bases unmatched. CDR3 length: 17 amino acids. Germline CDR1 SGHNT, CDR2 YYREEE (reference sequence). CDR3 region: CASSPQDRSGVNSPLHF. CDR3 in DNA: TGTGCCAGCAGCCCACAGGACAGGTCTGGGGTAAATTCACCCCTCCACTTT.

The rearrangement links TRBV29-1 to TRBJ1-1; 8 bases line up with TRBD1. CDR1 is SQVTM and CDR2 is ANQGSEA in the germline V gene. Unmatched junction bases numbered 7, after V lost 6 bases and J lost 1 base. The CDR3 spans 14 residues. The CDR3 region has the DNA TGCAGCGTGACCGTGACAGGGGCGAACACTGAAGCTTTCTTT. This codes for CSVTVTGANTEAFF.

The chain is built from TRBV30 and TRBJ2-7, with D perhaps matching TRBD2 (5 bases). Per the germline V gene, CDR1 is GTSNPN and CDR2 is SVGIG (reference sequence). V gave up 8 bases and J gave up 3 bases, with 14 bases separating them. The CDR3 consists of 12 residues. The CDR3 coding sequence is TGTGCCGGATCTACCGGGAACTACGAGCAGTACTTC. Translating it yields CAGSTGNYEQYF.

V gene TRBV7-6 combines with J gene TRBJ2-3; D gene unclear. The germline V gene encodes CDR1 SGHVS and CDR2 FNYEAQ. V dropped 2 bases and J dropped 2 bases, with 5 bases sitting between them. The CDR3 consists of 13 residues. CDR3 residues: CASSLLDTDTQYF. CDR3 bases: TGTGCCAGCAGCTTACTAGACACAGATACGCAGTATTTT.

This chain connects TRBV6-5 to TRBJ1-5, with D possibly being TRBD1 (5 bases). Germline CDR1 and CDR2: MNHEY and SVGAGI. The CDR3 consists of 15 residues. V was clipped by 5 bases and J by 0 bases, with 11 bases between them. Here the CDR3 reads CASSRTKYSNQPQHF. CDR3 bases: TGTGCCAGCAGTCGGACAAAATATAGCAATCAGCCCCAGCATTTT.

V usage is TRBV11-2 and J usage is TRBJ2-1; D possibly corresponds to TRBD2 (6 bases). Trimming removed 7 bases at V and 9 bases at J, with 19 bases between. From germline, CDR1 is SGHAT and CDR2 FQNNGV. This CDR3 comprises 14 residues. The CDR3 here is CASTRAGGLGEQFF. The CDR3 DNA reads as TGTGCCAGCACCAGAGCCGGGGGATTGGGTGAGCAGTTCTTC.

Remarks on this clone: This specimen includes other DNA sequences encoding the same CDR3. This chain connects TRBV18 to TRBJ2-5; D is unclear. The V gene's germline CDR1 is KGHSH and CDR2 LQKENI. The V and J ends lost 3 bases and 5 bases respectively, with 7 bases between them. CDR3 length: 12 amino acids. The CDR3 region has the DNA TGTGCCAGCTCACCGTTGTCGGAGACCCAGTACTTC. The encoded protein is CASSPLSETQYF.

The CDR3 region has the DNA TGTGCCAGCAGCGTAGAGGGGGGGCGAATGGATACGCAGTATTTT. This gives the protein CASSVEGGRMDTQYF. The rearrangement links TRBV9 to TRBJ2-3, with D maybe TRBD2 (7 bases). This CDR3 has 15 amino acids. Trimming cost V 0 bases and J 6 bases, with 14 bases left between them. The germline V gene has CDR1 SGDLS and CDR2 YYNGEE.

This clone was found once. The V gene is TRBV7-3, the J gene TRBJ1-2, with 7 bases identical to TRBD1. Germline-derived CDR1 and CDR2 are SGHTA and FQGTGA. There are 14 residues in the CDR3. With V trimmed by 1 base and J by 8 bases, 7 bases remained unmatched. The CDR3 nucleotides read TGTGCCAGCAGCTTAATTGGAGGGGGCGAAGGCTACACCTTC. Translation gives CASSLIGGGEGYTF.

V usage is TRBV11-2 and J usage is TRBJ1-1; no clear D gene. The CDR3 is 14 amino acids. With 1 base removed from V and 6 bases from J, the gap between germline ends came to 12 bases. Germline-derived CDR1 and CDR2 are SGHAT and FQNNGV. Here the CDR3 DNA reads TGTGCCAGCAGCTTAGCCGGGAAGGGATCTGAAGCTTTCTTT. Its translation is CASSLAGKGSEAFF.

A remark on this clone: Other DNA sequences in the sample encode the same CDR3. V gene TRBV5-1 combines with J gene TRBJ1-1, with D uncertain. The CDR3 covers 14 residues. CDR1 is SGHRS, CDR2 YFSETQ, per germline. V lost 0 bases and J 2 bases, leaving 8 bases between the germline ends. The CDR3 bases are TGCGCCAGCAGCTTGGGCCGGGAAAACACTGAAGCTTTCTTT. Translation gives CASSLGRENTEAFF.

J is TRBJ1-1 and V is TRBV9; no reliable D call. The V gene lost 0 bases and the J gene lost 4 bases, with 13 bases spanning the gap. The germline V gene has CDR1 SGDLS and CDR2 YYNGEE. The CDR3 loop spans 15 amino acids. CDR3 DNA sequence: TGTGCCAGCAGCGTAGAGGTCACGGGGATCACTGAAGCTTTCTTT. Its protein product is CASSVEVTGITEAFF.

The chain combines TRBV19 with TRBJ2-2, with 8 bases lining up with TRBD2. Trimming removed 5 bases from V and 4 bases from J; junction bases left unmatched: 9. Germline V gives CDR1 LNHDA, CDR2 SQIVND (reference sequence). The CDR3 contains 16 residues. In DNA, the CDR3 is TGTGCCAGTAGTGCCCGGGAGGGGGGAGGCACCGGGGAGCTGTTTTTT. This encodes CASSAREGGGTGELFF.

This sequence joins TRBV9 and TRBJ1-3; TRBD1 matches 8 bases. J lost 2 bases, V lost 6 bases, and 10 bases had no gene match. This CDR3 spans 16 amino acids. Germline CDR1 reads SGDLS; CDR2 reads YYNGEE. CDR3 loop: CASTKYGQGPGNTIYF. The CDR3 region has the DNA TGTGCCAGCACGAAATACGGACAGGGCCCTGGAAACACCATATATTTT.

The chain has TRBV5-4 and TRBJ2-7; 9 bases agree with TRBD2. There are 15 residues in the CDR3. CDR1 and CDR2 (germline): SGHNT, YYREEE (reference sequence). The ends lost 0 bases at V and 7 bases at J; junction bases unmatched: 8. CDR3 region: CASSLAGGRATEQYF. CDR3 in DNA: TGTGCCAGCAGCTTGGCCGGCGGGAGGGCAACTGAGCAGTACTTC.